Presented here are 22 T cell receptor beta chains from one specimen sequenced in a study of blood T cell repertoires in COVID-19 (dated by TCRdb to 2018 to 2021). Receptors were amplified or captured by the immunoSEQ multiplex PCR assay. The table was pulled from immuneACCESS by TCRdb, which kept in-frame rearrangements only. Such tables lose some clones; where checked, under half of the loss comes from unresolved V genes, and the rest has no known cause. This sample holds some 75,000 clones; around 90% were observed only once. Jointly, the top ten make up 6.9% of the sample. Sequencing used peripheral blood. The receptors derive from a human donor in a cohort sampled during active COVID-19.

This clone appeared a single time. The rearrangement links TRBV12-3 or TRBV12-4 to TRBJ2-7; possibly TRBD1 for D (6 bases). V was shortened by 6 bases and J by 3 bases, with 12 bases between the two germline ends. The CDR3 contains 13 residues. The CDR3 reads CASRPTGIYEQYF. Written as DNA, the CDR3 is TGTGCCAGCAGACCTACAGGGATCTACGAGCAGTACTTC.

The chain has TRBV5-1 and TRBJ1-1; 9 bases align to TRBD1. Unmatched junction bases numbered 4, after V lost 4 bases and J lost 0 bases. The V gene's germline CDR1 is SGHRS and CDR2 YFSETQ. The CDR3 totals 15 residues. The CDR3 reads CASSPTGGLNTEAFF. DNA for the CDR3: TGCGCCAGCAGCCCGACAGGGGGACTGAACACTGAAGCTTTCTTT.

The genes are TRBV5-1 and TRBJ1-4; the D gene is possibly TRBD1 (5 bases). CDR1 is SGHRS and CDR2 is YFSETQ in the germline V gene. The V and J ends lost 1 base and 6 bases respectively, with 22 bases between them. The CDR3 is made up of 18 amino acids. CDR3 DNA: TGCGCCAGCAGCTTGCTTGGACAAGCGTTACAGAAGGATGAAAAACTGTTTTTT. Protein product: CASSLLGQALQKDEKLFF.

The chain joins TRBV4-3 to TRBJ1-2, with D unresolved. With 0 bases removed from V and 2 bases from J, the gap between germline ends came to 10 bases. CDR1 and CDR2 (germline): LGHNA, YSLEER. The CDR3 contains 15 residues. The CDR3: CASSQDLGENYGYTF. As DNA, the CDR3 is TGCGCCAGCAGCCAAGATTTAGGAGAAAACTATGGCTACACCTTC.

The chain couples TRBV5-6 to TRBJ1-1, with unresolved D. Trimming stripped 0 bases from V and 0 bases from J, with 9 bases between. The CDR3 loop spans 15 amino acids. Germline V gene sequence: CDR1 SGHDT, CDR2 YYEEEE. CDR3 region: CASSLERQMNTEAFF. The CDR3 DNA reads TGTGCCAGCAGCTTGGAGAGGCAGATGAACACTGAAGCTTTCTTT.

The chain employs TRBV5-5 and TRBJ2-7, with D possibly being TRBD2 (5 bases). CDR3 length equals 15 residues. V was cut by 1 base and J by 4 bases, with 15 bases left in between. Per germline, CDR1 SGHKS and CDR2 YYEKEE (reference sequence). The CDR3 spells CASSLLPEGPYEQYF. CDR3 DNA: TGTGCCAGCAGCTTGCTTCCCGAGGGTCCTTACGAGCAGTACTTC.

The chain has TRBV29-1 and TRBJ1-1; D perhaps matches TRBD1 (6 bases). Trimming removed 6 bases from V and 2 bases from J, with 16 bases in between. Germline V CDR1 and CDR2: SQVTM, ANQGSEA. There are 14 residues in the CDR3. CDR3 residues: CSVATGTVNTEAFF. In DNA form, the CDR3 reads TGCAGCGTCGCAACAGGGACCGTAAACACTGAAGCTTTCTTT.

The chain joins TRBV7-6 to TRBJ2-7, with TRBD2 matching 7 bases. The CDR3 is made up of 17 amino acids. With 5 bases clipped from V and 3 bases from J, the junction kept 16 bases outside the gene matches. The germline gives CDR1 SGHVS, CDR2 FNYEAQ. CDR3 sequence reads: CASSPRPGLAVFYEQYF. CDR3 coding DNA: TGTGCCAGCAGCCCACGGCCGGGTCTAGCGGTCTTCTACGAGCAGTACTTC.

V is TRBV5-4 and J is TRBJ2-5, with D perhaps matching TRBD2 (6 bases). This CDR3 spans 16 amino acids. Deletions cut 4 bases from V and 5 bases from J, with 21 bases between. Germline lookup yields CDR1 SGHNT and CDR2 YYREEE (reference sequence). Here the CDR3 reads CASSRTSGAGLETQYF. As DNA, the CDR3 is TGTGCCAGCAGCCGTACGAGTGGGGCGGGGCTGGAGACCCAGTACTTC. Drawing the rest from reference TRBV5-4 and TRBJ2-5, the complete variable domain is ETGVTQSPTHLIKTRGQQVTLRCSSQSGHNTVSWYQQALGQGPQFIFQYYREEENGRGNFPPRFSGLQFPNYSSELNVNALELDDSALYLCASSRTSGAGLETQYFGPGTRLLVL.

V is TRBV12-3 or TRBV12-4 and J is TRBJ1-6; D is possibly TRBD1 (6 bases). This CDR3 is 13 amino acids long. The V end was cut by 2 bases, the J end by 11 bases, with 10 bases between. This CDR3 is CASSLFQGTPLHF. The CDR3 DNA follows: TGTGCCAGCAGTTTATTTCAGGGGACACCCCTCCACTTT.

The gene calls are TRBV21-1 and TRBJ1-5; TRBD1 reflects the table's D call only, with no check against the DNA. TRBV21-1 is designated a pseudogene. This CDR3 comprises 15 residues. CDR3 amino acids: CAGPKATGGGQPQHF. The CDR3 DNA is TGTGCCGGCCCGAAGGCGACAGGGGGCGGCCAGCCCCAGCATTTT.

This sequence joins TRBV5-1 and TRBJ1-2; 9 bases map to TRBD1. The junction had 11 bases not matched to a gene; V was cut back by 3 bases and J by 8 bases. This CDR3 has 15 residues. CDR1 SGHRS and CDR2 YFSETQ come from the germline V gene. CDR3 bases: TGCGCCAGCAGCTCGAACCCACAGGGGGCTAAGGGCTACACCTTC. It is translated as CASSSNPQGAKGYTF.

The chain recombines TRBV2 with TRBJ1-6, with TRBD1 as a possible D gene (5 bases). CDR1 SNHLY and CDR2 FYNNEI come from the germline V gene. V was trimmed by 5 bases and J by 7 bases, leaving 15 bases between them. The CDR3 runs to 15 residues. CDR3: CASSSQGPINSPLHF. The CDR3 region has the DNA TGTGCCAGCAGTAGTCAGGGCCCGATAAATTCACCCCTCCACTTT.

The gene calls are TRBV11-2 and TRBJ2-5; a possible D gene is TRBD2 (5 bases). CDR1 is SGHAT, CDR2 FQNNGV, per germline. CDR3 length: 13 residues. With 3 bases removed from V and 2 bases from J, the gap between germline ends came to 7 bases. CDR3 nucleotide sequence: TGTGCCAGCAGCTTCGGACTGCAAGAGACCCAGTACTTC. This sequence encodes CASSFGLQETQYF.

The chain carries TRBV5-1 and TRBJ2-5; 10 nucleotides agree with TRBD1. Germline-derived CDR1 and CDR2 are SGHRS and YFSETQ. V dropped 3 bases and J dropped 8; count of bases not matched to a gene: 7. This CDR3 is 14 amino acids long. The CDR3: CASSSGTGAYTQYF. CDR3 coding DNA: TGCGCCAGCAGCTCCGGGACAGGGGCCTATACCCAGTACTTC.

This clone was seen a handful of times. The genes are TRBV2 and TRBJ1-5; D unresolved. V lost 6 bases, J lost 2 bases, and 8 bases lay in between. The germline V gene encodes CDR1 SNHLY and CDR2 FYNNEI. The CDR3 totals 13 residues. CDR3 bases: TGTGCCAGCAGAATAAGAGGCAATCAGCCCCAGCATTTT. Amino acids: CASRIRGNQPQHF.

V gene TRBV2 combines with J gene TRBJ2-2; no definite D call. Germline loops: CDR1 SNHLY, CDR2 FYNNEI. Trimming stripped 6 bases from V and 5 bases from J, with 10 bases between. This CDR3 has 13 amino acids. The CDR3 spells CASRPGGTGELFF. CDR3 DNA: TGTGCCAGCAGACCGGGTGGGACCGGGGAGCTGTTTTTT.

This chain uses TRBV10-2 with TRBJ1-2; D not certain. V was trimmed by 0 bases and J by 5 bases, leaving 7 bases between them. Germline assignment: CDR1 WSHSY and CDR2 SAAADI. There are 13 residues in the CDR3. The CDR3 protein is CASSESTGYGYTF. The DNA for the CDR3 is TGCGCCAGCAGTGAGTCGACGGGGTATGGCTACACCTTC.

The chain joins TRBV3-1 (or the pseudogene TRBV3-2) to TRBJ2-3; D not resolved. Trimming removed 2 bases at V and 3 bases at J, with 15 bases between. This CDR3 is built from 16 residues. CDR1 LGHDT and CDR2 YNNKEL come from the germline V gene (reference sequence). The CDR3 sequence is CASSQNLRVRTDTQYF. For the CDR3, the DNA is TGTGCCAGCAGCCAAAATCTCCGGGTAAGAACAGATACGCAGTATTTT.

The CDR3 DNA is TGCGCCAGCAGGGCCGGGACAGCCAACACTGAAGCTTTCTTT. Its translation is CASRAGTANTEAFF. V is TRBV10-2 and J is TRBJ1-1, with 7 bases aligning to TRBD1. The CDR3 sequence is 14 residues long. Germline CDR1 WSHSY, CDR2 SAAADI. V shed 6 bases, J shed 2 bases, and the junction held 6 bases outside the gene matches.

The count of this clone is one. This chain links TRBV5-1 with TRBJ2-1, with TRBD1 as a possible D gene (6 bases). V was trimmed by 4 bases and J by 3 bases, leaving 14 bases between them. Germline V gene data show CDR1 as SGHRS and CDR2 as YFSETQ. CDR3 length equals 15 residues. The CDR3 sequence: CASSHRDINYNEQFF. The DNA for the CDR3 is TGCGCCAGCAGCCACCGGGACATCAACTACAATGAGCAGTTCTTC.

The chain recombines TRBV6-1 with TRBJ2-1, with 9 bases that match TRBD2. Trimming cost V 3 bases and J 8 bases; bases outside gene matches: 11. The CDR3 totals 16 residues. Germline values: CDR1 MNHNS, CDR2 SASEGT. The chain's CDR3 is CASSDPAAGGRYEQFF. CDR3 sequence (DNA): TGTGCCAGCAGTGACCCGGCGGCGGGGGGGCGATATGAGCAGTTCTTC.